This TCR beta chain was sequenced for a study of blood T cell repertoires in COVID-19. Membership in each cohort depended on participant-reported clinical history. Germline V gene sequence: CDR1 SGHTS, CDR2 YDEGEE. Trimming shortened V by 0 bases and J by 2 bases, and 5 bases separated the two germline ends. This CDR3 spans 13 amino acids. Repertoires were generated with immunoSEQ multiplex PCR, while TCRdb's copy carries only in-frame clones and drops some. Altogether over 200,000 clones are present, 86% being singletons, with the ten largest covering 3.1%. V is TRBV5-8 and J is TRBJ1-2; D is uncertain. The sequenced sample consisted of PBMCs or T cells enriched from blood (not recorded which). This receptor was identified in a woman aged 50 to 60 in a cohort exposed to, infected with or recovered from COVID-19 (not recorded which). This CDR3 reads CASSLGQNYGYTF. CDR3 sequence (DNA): TGTGCCAGCAGCTTGGGCCAGAACTATGGCTACACCTTC.